This TCR beta chain was documented in a study of blood T cell repertoires in COVID-19. The CDR3 is 20 amino acids. Profiled with immunoSEQ multiplex PCR; TCRdb holds only in-frame clones, not every one. The data show 490,000 or so clones, roughly nine tenths seen once. The TCR comes from a woman aged 60-75 years who had recovered from COVID-19. The sample was PBMCs or T cells enriched from blood (not recorded which). This chain links TRBV21-1 with TRBJ1-3; the DNA was not compared with TRBD1, the D call given in the table. TRBV21-1 is assigned pseudogene status. The chain's CDR3 is CASSNHYRGPIPDSGNTIYF. The CDR3 nucleotides read TGTGCCAGCAGCAATCACTACAGGGGGCCCATCCCCGACTCTGGAAACACCATATATTTT.